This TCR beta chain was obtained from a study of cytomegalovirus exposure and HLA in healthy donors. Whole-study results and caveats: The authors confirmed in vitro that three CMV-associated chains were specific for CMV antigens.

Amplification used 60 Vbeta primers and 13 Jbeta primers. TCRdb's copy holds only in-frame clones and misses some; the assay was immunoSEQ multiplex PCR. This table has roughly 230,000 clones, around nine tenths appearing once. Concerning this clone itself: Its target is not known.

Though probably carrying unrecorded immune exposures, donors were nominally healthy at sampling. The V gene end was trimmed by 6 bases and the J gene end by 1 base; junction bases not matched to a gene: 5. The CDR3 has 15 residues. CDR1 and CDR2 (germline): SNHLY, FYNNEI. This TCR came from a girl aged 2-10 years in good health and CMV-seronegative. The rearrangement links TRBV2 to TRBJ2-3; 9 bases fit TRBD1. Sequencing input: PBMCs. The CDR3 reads CASSNRDRGTDTQYF. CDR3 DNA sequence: TGTGCCAGCAGCAACCGGGACAGGGGCACAGATACGCAGTATTTT.